Each of the 17 T cell receptor beta chains below was sequenced from the same sample in a study of T cells in Graves' hyperthyroidism and ophthalmopathy. Amplification targeted TCR beta CDR3 regions from RNA transcripts. RT-PCR in the first round (using the HTBI primer set) targeted the TCR CDR3. TCRdb ran MiXCR on the multiplex PCR reads and lists one entry per CDR3 protein. The sample has 700,000 to 850,000 distinct CDR3 sequences, under 45% seen once. Sequencing used blood. The receptors stem from a woman aged 40 to 50 with Graves' hyperthyroidism.

This clonotype was detected ten times or more. J is TRBJ2-5 and V is TRBV7-9, with D possibly being TRBD1 or TRBD2 (5 bases each). The CDR3 is 15 residues long. Germline CDR1 is SEHNR and CDR2 is FQNEAQ (reference sequence). V lost 4 bases and J lost 4, with 16 bases in between. The CDR3 region is CASSSEVTTAETQYF. DNA of the CDR3: TGTGCCAGCAGCTCGGAGGTGACGACAGCAGAGACCCAGTACTTC.

This clonotype was seen ten or more times. The V gene is TRBV29-1, the J gene TRBJ2-7, with D perhaps TRBD1 (6 bases). V lost 2 bases and J 3 bases, leaving 11 bases between the germline ends. This CDR3 contains 13 residues. Germline loops: CDR1 SQVTM, CDR2 ANQGSEA. The CDR3 nucleotides are TGCAGCGTTGAATCGGCAGGGGACTACGAGCAGTACTTC. Its protein product is CSVESAGDYEQYF.

Notes on this clonotype: Being one base from a much bigger clone, this may be a read error. The CDR3 does not close with the conserved phenylalanine or tryptophan, likely indicating a read error. This sequence joins TRBV20-1 and TRBJ1-1, with D possibly being TRBD1 (6 bases). Germline V gene data show CDR1 as DFQATT and CDR2 as SNEGSKA (reference sequence). Trimming pared 6 bases from V and 1 base from J, leaving 12 bases between. This CDR3 contains 13 residues. The CDR3 DNA is TGCAGTGCCGCTGGACAGAGGAACACTGAAGCTTTCCTT. It yields the protein CSAAGQRNTEAFL.

Ten or more counts support this clonotype. The chain recombines TRBV12-3 or TRBV12-4 with TRBJ1-1; D perhaps matches TRBD1 (6 bases). This CDR3 is built from 13 residues. V lost 7 bases to trimming and J lost 6 bases, with 15 bases between them. The CDR3, as DNA: TGTGCCAGCACCAACAGGGATTGGGCTGAAGCTTTCTTT. Protein: CASTNRDWAEAFF.

The sample holds many counts of this clonotype. The chain combines TRBV6-5 with TRBJ1-3; D call uncertain. The CDR3 extends over 15 amino acids. Trimming took off 6 bases at V and 0 bases at J, with 12 bases between the two ends. Per germline, CDR1 MNHEY and CDR2 SVGAGI. As DNA, the CDR3 is TGTGCCAGCAGACTCGATCAATACTCTGGAAACACCATATATTTT. The encoded protein is CASRLDQYSGNTIYF.

Points on this clonotype: Since a much larger clone is just one base distant, this may be a read error. This chain links TRBV9 with TRBJ2-7, with a possible D match to TRBD1 (6 bases). V was cut by 3 bases and J by 0 bases, with 13 bases left in between. This CDR3 has 15 amino acids. Per germline, CDR1 SGDLS and CDR2 YYNGEE. CDR3 amino acids: CASSAGQGFSYEQYF. The CDR3 DNA reads as TGTGCCAGCAGCGCAGGGCAGGGGTTCTCCTACGAGCAGTACTTC.

The chain links TRBV29-1 to TRBJ1-1; the match to TRBD1 covers 7 bases. The trim removed 6 bases at V and 5 bases at J, leaving 3 bases unmatched. The CDR3 loop spans 11 amino acids. Germline V CDR1 and CDR2: SQVTM, ANQGSEA. The CDR3 is CSVLTGTEAFF. CDR3 bases: TGCAGCGTCCTGACAGGGACTGAAGCTTTCTTT. Full variable domain (rest looked up from reference TRBV29-1 and TRBJ1-1): SAVISQKPSRDICQRGTSLTIQCQVDSQVTMMFWYRQQPGQSLTLIATANQGSEATYESGFVIDKFPISRPNLTFSTLTVSNMSPEDSSIYLCSVLTGTEAFFGQGTRLTVV.

Concerning this clonotype: This sequence may be a read error, since a much larger clone differs from it by one base. The chain couples TRBV7-9 to TRBJ2-7, with D perhaps matching TRBD1 or TRBD2 (5 bases each). The CDR3 has 15 amino acids. Germline values: CDR1 SEHNR, CDR2 FQNEAQ (reference sequence). The V and J ends lost 5 bases and 5 bases respectively, with 19 bases between them. CDR3 nucleotides: TGTGCCAGCAGCGTAGTGGGCTCCGGGACCCACGAGCAGTACTTC. It encodes CASSVVGSGTHEQYF.

About this clonotype: The CDR3 end shows no conserved phenylalanine or tryptophan, and so a read error is likely. The DNA is left out, because the CDR3 cannot be placed on it with certainty; the CDR3 is given as TCRdb lists it. The chain recombines TRBV7-2 with TRBJ1-6. The CDR3 spans 8 amino acids, including both terminal residues. Germline V CDR1 and CDR2: SGHTA, FQGNSA. The CDR3 loop is CASSLLAS.

The chain carries TRBV6-5 and TRBJ1-2, with 7 nucleotides matching TRBD1. CDR3 length: 16 amino acids. From germline, CDR1 is MNHEY and CDR2 SVGAGI. Trimming at V came to 0 bases and at J to 3 bases, leaving 7 bases not matched to a gene. CDR3 in amino acids: CASSYSAGGGYYGYTF. CDR3 nucleotides: TGTGCCAGCAGTTACTCTGCAGGGGGGGGTTACTATGGCTACACCTTC.

This clonotype was seen repeatedly, ten times or more. This chain connects TRBV19 to TRBJ1-1; D is undetermined. Germline V gene sequence: CDR1 LNHDA, CDR2 SQIVND (reference sequence). This CDR3 contains 13 residues. Trimming removed 5 bases from V and 5 bases from J, with 12 bases in between. The CDR3 sequence is CASSGPVPTEAFF. The CDR3 DNA is TGTGCCAGTAGTGGGCCTGTCCCGACTGAAGCTTTCTTT.

This clonotype was detected many times. This chain uses TRBV7-9 with TRBJ2-2, with a possible D match to TRBD2 (5 bases). This CDR3 comprises 15 residues. Deletions cut 6 bases from V and 3 bases from J, with 14 bases between. Germline lookup yields CDR1 SEHNR and CDR2 FQNEAQ (reference sequence). The CDR3 loop reads CASSPVRAYTGELFF. The CDR3 nucleotides are TGTGCCAGCAGTCCTGTGAGGGCCTACACCGGGGAGCTGTTTTTT. Full variable domain (remainder filled in from reference TRBV7-9 and TRBJ2-2): DTGVSQNPRHKITKRGQNVTFRCDPISEHNRLYWYRQTLGQGPEFLTYFQNEAQLEKSRLLSDRFSAERPKGSFSTLEIQRTEQGDSAMYLCASSPVRAYTGELFFGEGSRLTVL.

Details on this clonotype: A much larger clone sits a single nucleotide away, making a read error possible. No conserved phenylalanine or tryptophan is present at the end of the CDR3, so a read error is the likely explanation. The genes are TRBV7-9 and TRBJ2-7; 8 bases fit TRBD1. This CDR3 has 14 residues. Germline V lookup: CDR1 SEHNR, CDR2 FQNEAQ (reference sequence). V lost 6 bases to trimming and J lost 5 bases; unmatched junction nucleotides: 9. The CDR3 bases are TGTGCCAGCAGTTCCTGGACAGGGAGGAACGAGCAGTACCTC. This translates into CASSSWTGRNEQYL.

This clonotype has ten or more counts. The gene calls are TRBV5-1 and TRBJ1-5, with D possibly TRBD1 on 5 matching bases. Germline V gives CDR1 SGHRS, CDR2 YFSETQ. V lost 4 bases and J 2 bases, leaving 13 bases between the germline ends. The length of the CDR3 is 15 residues. The CDR3 DNA follows: TGCGCCAGCAGCAGAGGGGTTGGCGGCAATCAGCCCCAGCATTTT. Translated: CASSRGVGGNQPQHF.

The genes are TRBV4-3 and TRBJ2-7, with 8 bases that match TRBD2. Germline V gene sequence: CDR1 LGHNA, CDR2 YSLEER. Losses at the gene ends were 2 bases for V and 4 bases for J; bases not matched to a gene: 7. This CDR3 is built from 15 residues. CDR3 sequence reads: CASSQWAGGIYEQYF. The DNA for the CDR3 is TGCGCCAGCAGCCAATGGGCGGGAGGTATTTACGAGCAGTACTTC.

Notes on this clonotype: A much larger clone sits a single nucleotide away, making a read error possible. The chain couples TRBV5-5 to TRBJ1-1, with D possibly being TRBD1 (5 bases). Germline CDR1 SGHKS, CDR2 YYEKEE (reference sequence). The CDR3 has 14 amino acids. CDR3 region: CASSLSWGDGEAIF. CDR3 bases: TGTGCCAGCAGCTTAAGTTGGGGGGACGGTGAAGCTATCTTT.

This clonotype was found many times. The chain recombines TRBV9 with TRBJ2-5; 11 bases fit TRBD2. Germline CDR1 reads SGDLS; CDR2 reads YYNGEE. This CDR3 region has 15 residues. The ends lost 3 bases at V and 5 bases at J; junction bases unmatched: 6. CDR3 DNA sequence: TGTGCCAGCAGCGGGACCGGGACTAGCGGTGAGACCCAGTACTTC. Protein sequence: CASSGTGTSGETQYF.